These T cell receptor beta chains were read from a single sample in a study of Ad26.COV2.S vaccination and SARS-CoV-2 variants. This table comes from immunoSEQ multiplex PCR, and its TCRdb copy is limited to in-frame clones, with some not included. The repertoire includes 400,000 to 450,000 clones, approximately 90% of them detected once, and more than 9% sits in the top ten. The input for sequencing was peripheral blood, taken in a trial of Ad26.COV2.S vaccine versus placebo. The receptors shown here come from a person aged 18 to 65 who received the Ad26.COV2.S COVID-19 vaccine or a placebo. The CDR3 runs from the conserved cysteine through the conserved F or W. D genes are given only for firm matches. Expanded clones get a size class; other rows say once, few or many, or leave the size out.

CDR3: CSVGGWSPYEQYF
DNA: TGCAGCGTTGGTGGGTGGAGCCCTTACGAGCAGTACTTC
D: NA
J: TRBJ2-7
size: few
V: TRBV29-1

CDR3: CASSYRAGATGELFF
DNA: TGTGCCAGCAGTTACAGAGCGGGAGCCACCGGGGAGCTGTTTTTT
D: TRBD2
J: TRBJ2-2
size: NA
V: TRBV6-6

CDR3: CASRGREGYSYNEQFF
DNA: TGCGCCAGCAGGGGCCGGGAGGGATACTCCTACAATGAGCAGTTCTTC
D: TRBD2
J: TRBJ2-1
size: NA
V: TRBV10-2

CDR3: CASSLSWRISTDTQYF
DNA: TGCGCCAGCAGCCTTTCCTGGAGGATTAGCACAGATACGCAGTATTTT
D: NA
J: TRBJ2-3
size: NA
V: TRBV4-1

CDR3: CASSAQGSNQPQHF
DNA: TGTGCCAGCAGCGCCCAGGGGAGCAATCAGCCCCAGCATTTT
D: NA
J: TRBJ1-5
size: NA
V: TRBV2

CDR3: CASLYTNIQETQYF
DNA: TGTGCCAGCTTGTACACCAACATTCAAGAGACCCAGTACTTC
D: NA
J: TRBJ2-5
size: NA
V: TRBV2

CDR3: CASSFGGGYEQYF
DNA: TGTGCCAGCAGCTTCGGGGGCGGTTACGAGCAGTACTTC
D: NA
J: TRBJ2-7
size: NA
V: TRBV5-5

CDR3: CASSILSSSGGELFF
DNA: TGTGCCAGTAGTATCCTTTCCAGCTCTGGGGGGGAGCTGTTTTTT
D: NA
J: TRBJ2-2
size: NA
V: TRBV19

CDR3: CASSSKGTLVAKNIQYF
DNA: TGTGCCAGCAGCAGTAAAGGCACTCTAGTAGCCAAAAACATTCAGTACTTC
D: NA
J: TRBJ2-4
size: NA
V: TRBV5-4

CDR3: CASLAGALTDTQYF
DNA: TGTGCCAGCTTAGCGGGAGCCCTCACAGATACGCAGTATTTT
D: TRBD2
J: TRBJ2-3
size: NA
V: TRBV7-2

CDR3: CASSHDRTSGRALYEQYF
DNA: TGCGCCAGCAGCCACGACCGGACTAGCGGGAGGGCCCTATACGAGCAGTACTTC
D: TRBD2
J: TRBJ2-7
size: NA
V: TRBV4-3

CDR3: CASSLGQLNEQFF
DNA: TGTGCCAGCAGCTTAGGACAGCTCAATGAGCAGTTCTTC
D: NA
J: TRBJ2-1
size: NA
V: TRBV7-9

CDR3: CASSLTGDYGYTF
DNA: TGTGCCAGCAGCTTAACAGGGGACTATGGCTACACCTTC
D: TRBD1
J: TRBJ1-2
size: NA
V: TRBV7-2

CDR3: CASSVGTSGNTDTQYF
DNA: TGTGCCAGCAGCGTAGGGACTAGCGGGAACACAGATACGCAGTATTTT
D: TRBD2
J: TRBJ2-3
size: few
V: TRBV9

CDR3: CASSMGYGTLVPDGEGREKLFF
DNA: TGTGCCAGCAGTATGGGTTATGGGACGCTGGTCCCCGACGGAGAGGGGCGGGAAAAACTGTTTTTT
D: NA
J: TRBJ1-4
size: NA
V: TRBV28

CDR3: CASSLLGLAGVHNEQFF
DNA: TGTGCCAGCAGCTTGTTGGGACTAGCGGGAGTCCACAATGAGCAGTTCTTC
D: TRBD2
J: TRBJ2-1
size: NA
V: TRBV5-6

CDR3: CATSDSSQGGDEQYF
DNA: TGTGCCACCAGTGATAGCTCCCAGGGGGGTGACGAGCAGTACTTC
D: NA
J: TRBJ2-7
size: NA
V: TRBV24-1

CDR3: CASRAEFGRKENTGELFF
DNA: TGTGCCAGCAGGGCTGAGTTTGGCCGGAAAGAGAACACCGGGGAGCTGTTTTTT
D: NA
J: TRBJ2-2
size: NA
V: TRBV7-9

CDR3: CATSVDSGRNEQFF
DNA: TGTGCCACCAGTGTGGACTCTGGGAGGAATGAGCAGTTCTTC
D: NA
J: TRBJ2-1
size: NA
V: TRBV24-1

CDR3: CASSYRASYNSPLHF
DNA: TGTGCCAGCAGTTACAGGGCCTCCTATAATTCACCCCTCCACTTT
D: NA
J: TRBJ1-6
size: NA
V: TRBV6-5

CDR3: CASSDFPRGTYNEQFF
DNA: TGTGCCAGCAGTGACTTTCCTCGCGGGACATACAATGAGCAGTTCTTC
D: NA
J: TRBJ2-1
size: NA
V: TRBV6-4

CDR3: CAWSPTSQVRPQHF
DNA: TGTGCCTGGAGCCCCACCTCACAGGTCCGACCCCAGCATTTT
D: NA
J: TRBJ1-5
size: NA
V: TRBV30

CDR3: CASSSSGGGQGYEQYF
DNA: TGTGCCAGCTCCTCATCGGGGGGGGGACAGGGCTACGAGCAGTACTTC
D: NA
J: TRBJ2-7
size: NA
V: TRBV28

CDR3: CASTPHKREGSNEQFF
DNA: TGTGCCAGCACCCCCCACAAGCGGGAGGGCTCAAATGAGCAGTTCTTC
D: TRBD2
J: TRBJ2-1
size: NA
V: TRBV7-9

CDR3: CASDDSTYEQYF
DNA: TGTGCTAGTGACGACAGTACCTACGAGCAGTACTTC
D: NA
J: TRBJ2-7
size: NA
V: TRBV12-5

CDR3: CASSPPSQRAYEQYF
DNA: TGTGCCAGCTCACCACCGTCACAGAGAGCCTACGAGCAGTACTTC
D: NA
J: TRBJ2-7
size: NA
V: TRBV18

CDR3: CASSLGQGQEKLFF
DNA: TGCGCCAGCAGCTTGGGACAGGGGCAAGAAAAACTGTTTTTT
D: TRBD1
J: TRBJ1-4
size: NA
V: TRBV5-1

CDR3: CSVEVTEHGTTDTQYF
DNA: TGCAGCGTTGAAGTAACCGAGCACGGGACCACAGATACGCAGTATTTT
D: NA
J: TRBJ2-3
size: NA
V: TRBV29-1

CDR3: CASSARGALQDYEQYF
DNA: TGTGCCAGCAGTGCCCGCGGGGCATTACAAGACTACGAGCAGTACTTC
D: NA
J: TRBJ2-7
size: NA
V: TRBV25-1

CDR3: CASSLAPTHGEQFF
DNA: TGTGCCAGCAGCTTAGCACCGACCCACGGTGAGCAGTTCTTC
D: NA
J: TRBJ2-1
size: once
V: TRBV11-2

CDR3: CASSLSPGSYNEQFF
DNA: TGTGCCAGCAGTTTATCGCCGGGTTCCTACAATGAGCAGTTCTTC
D: NA
J: TRBJ2-1
size: NA
V: TRBV27

CDR3: CASATAAGEQYF
DNA: TGTGCCAGCGCCACGGCGGCGGGGGAGCAGTACTTC
D: NA
J: TRBJ2-7
size: NA
V: TRBV9

CDR3: CASSPKRQGVTGNTIYF
DNA: TGCGCCAGCAGCCCAAAAAGGCAGGGAGTTACTGGAAACACCATATATTTT
D: NA
J: TRBJ1-3
size: NA
V: TRBV4-3

CDR3: CASSLGQSGNQPQHF
DNA: TGTGCCAGCTCACTAGGACAGTCGGGCAATCAGCCCCAGCATTTT
D: NA
J: TRBJ1-5
size: NA
V: TRBV18

CDR3: CASSPEDMVGTQYF
DNA: TGCGCCAGCAGCCCCGAAGACATGGTGGGGACCCAGTACTTC
D: NA
J: TRBJ2-5
size: NA
V: TRBV5-1

CDR3: CASSSTWRQGRETQYF
DNA: TGTGCCAGCAGCTCAACCTGGAGACAGGGGCGCGAGACCCAGTACTTC
D: TRBD1
J: TRBJ2-5
size: NA
V: TRBV7-2

CDR3: CASSFRSNEKLFF
DNA: TGTGCCAGCAGCTTCAGAAGCAATGAAAAACTGTTTTTT
D: NA
J: TRBJ1-4
size: NA
V: TRBV7-7

CDR3: CASTPGGGLGSQHF
DNA: TGTGCCAGCACCCCGGGGGGGGGCTTGGGTTCCCAGCATTTT
D: NA
J: TRBJ1-5
size: NA
V: TRBV6-5

CDR3: CASSGRSRGHYGYTF
DNA: TGTGCCAGCAGTGGGCGGTCGAGGGGTCACTATGGCTACACCTTC
D: NA
J: TRBJ1-2
size: NA
V: TRBV2

CDR3: CASSPSGTNNEKLFF
DNA: TGTGCTAGTAGTCCTTCCGGGACAAATAATGAAAAACTGTTTTTT
D: NA
J: TRBJ1-4
size: once
V: TRBV12-5

CDR3: CATRPNTEAFF
DNA: TGTGCCACCCGGCCGAACACTGAAGCTTTCTTT
D: NA
J: TRBJ1-1
size: NA
V: TRBV5-5

CDR3: CASSTTRGQVNTEAFF
DNA: TGTGCCAGCTCAACAACCAGGGGGCAGGTGAACACTGAAGCTTTCTTT
D: TRBD1
J: TRBJ1-1
size: NA
V: TRBV18

CDR3: CASSEGVTEAFF
DNA: TGTGCCAGCAGTGAGGGGGTGACTGAAGCTTTCTTT
D: NA
J: TRBJ1-1
size: NA
V: TRBV2

CDR3: CASSLGEVTQYF
DNA: TGTGCCAGCAGCTTGGGGGAAGTGACCCAGTACTTC
D: NA
J: TRBJ2-5
size: once
V: TRBV5-8

CDR3: CASSPPGSSTDTQYF
DNA: TGTGCCAGCTCACCACCCGGATCTAGCACAGATACGCAGTATTTT
D: NA
J: TRBJ2-3
size: NA
V: TRBV18

CDR3: CASSDLTGVSYEQYF
DNA: TGTGCCAGCAGTGATCTCACAGGGGTGTCCTACGAGCAGTACTTC
D: TRBD1
J: TRBJ2-7
size: NA
V: TRBV25-1

CDR3: CASSQDPHIGYTF
DNA: TGTGCCAGCAGCCAAGATCCCCATATAGGCTACACCTTC
D: NA
J: TRBJ1-2
size: NA
V: TRBV14

CDR3: CASSDPGVAFF
DNA: TGTGCCAGCAGTGATCCCGGTGTAGCTTTCTTT
D: NA
J: TRBJ1-1
size: few
V: TRBV25-1

CDR3: CASTQAGGYNEQFF
DNA: TGTGCCAGCACCCAAGCGGGAGGTTACAATGAGCAGTTCTTC
D: TRBD2
J: TRBJ2-1
size: NA
V: TRBV5-5

CDR3: CASSLPQDYGYTF
DNA: TGTGCCAGCAGCTTGCCACAGGACTATGGCTACACCTTC
D: NA
J: TRBJ1-2
size: NA
V: TRBV5-4